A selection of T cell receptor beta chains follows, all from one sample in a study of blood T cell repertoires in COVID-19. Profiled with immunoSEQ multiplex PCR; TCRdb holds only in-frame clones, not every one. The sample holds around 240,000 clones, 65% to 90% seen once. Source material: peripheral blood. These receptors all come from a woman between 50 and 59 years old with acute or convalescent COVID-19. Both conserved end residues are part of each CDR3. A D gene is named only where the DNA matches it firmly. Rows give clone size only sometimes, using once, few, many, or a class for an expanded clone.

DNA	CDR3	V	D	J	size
TGCAGCGTGAGGGACAGTCGAGTAGAGACCCAGTACTTC	CSVRDSRVETQYF	TRBV29-1	TRBD1	TRBJ2-5	.
TGTGCCAGCAGACCCCAGGGGGTCTTCTCCTACAATGAGCAGTTCTTC	CASRPQGVFSYNEQFF	TRBV28	TRBD1	TRBJ2-1	.
TGCGCCAGCAGCTTGGAGGGACAGCGCGGGAACACCATATATTTT	CASSLEGQRGNTIYF	TRBV5-1	TRBD1	TRBJ1-3	.
TGTGCCAGCAGTTACGCACAGGGGAGCTATGGCTACACCTTC	CASSYAQGSYGYTF	TRBV6-5	TRBD1	TRBJ1-2	once
TGTGCCAGCAGGGGCACGACCTACGAGCAGTACTTC	CASRGTTYEQYF	TRBV12-3/TRBV12-4	.	TRBJ2-7	.
TGTGCCAGCAGCCAACCCGACAGGGATGAGGAAAAACTGTTTTTT	CASSQPDRDEEKLFF	TRBV4-2	TRBD1	TRBJ1-4	few
TGCGCCAGCAGCCGGTATTCCGAGGGACAGGGGGTTGCGCGGGCCAACGTCCTGACTTTC	CASSRYSEGQGVARANVLTF	TRBV4-1	TRBD1	TRBJ2-6	.
TGTGCCAGCAGTTTTAGTGGCTACACCTTC	CASSFSGYTF	TRBV6-5	.	TRBJ1-2	.
TGTGCCAGCAGTGGTGGGACAGTTGCTTTCTTT	CASSGGTVAFF	TRBV2	TRBD1	TRBJ1-1	.
TGTGCCAGCAGTAGGACTAGCGGGGAGCTGTTTTTT	CASSRTSGELFF	TRBV28	TRBD2	TRBJ2-2	.
TGTGCCAGCAGCTTAGATCGGGGAGTCACGTTCTTC	CASSLDRGVTFF	TRBV11-3	.	TRBJ2-1	.
TGTGCCACCAGCAGAGTTTTCAAGATCCTACGACAAGAGACCCAGTACTTC	CATSRVFKILRQETQYF	TRBV15	.	TRBJ2-5	.
TGTGCCAGTAGTATAGCGGCGGTTAGCTCCTACGAGCAGTACTTC	CASSIAAVSSYEQYF	TRBV19	.	TRBJ2-7	.
TGTGCCAGCAGTATTAACCGGGCTCCGGGGGAGACCCAGTACTTC	CASSINRAPGETQYF	TRBV2	.	TRBJ2-5	.
TGCGCCAGCACCGCTGGGTTTACCAGGGGCGCCTACGAGCAGTACTTC	CASTAGFTRGAYEQYF	TRBV5-1	.	TRBJ2-7	.
TGTGCCAGCAGTTTAGGCCAGGGAGGCACTGAAGCTTTCTTT	CASSLGQGGTEAFF	TRBV28	.	TRBJ1-1	.
TGTGCCAGCAGCTTGGAATTAGCGGCTGGGTCCTACAATGAGCAGTTCTTC	CASSLELAAGSYNEQFF	TRBV5-4	.	TRBJ2-1	.
TGTGCCAGCAGGAAAGGGGACAGGGGATCTGAAGCTTTCTTT	CASRKGDRGSEAFF	TRBV28	TRBD1	TRBJ1-1	.
TGTGCCAGCAGAATAGCGGGTTTAAACACCGGGGAGCTGTTTTTT	CASRIAGLNTGELFF	TRBV6-5	TRBD2	TRBJ2-2	once
TGCGCCAGCAGCCACCCCGGGACATTGAACACTGAAGCTTTCTTT	CASSHPGTLNTEAFF	TRBV4-1	.	TRBJ1-1	.
TGTGCCAGCACCCTGGCAAGCACAGATACGCAGTATTTT	CASTLASTDTQYF	TRBV6-4	.	TRBJ2-3	.
TGTGCCGCCCGATTGGCGGGAGAGGGCGATACGCAGTATTTT	CAARLAGEGDTQYF	TRBV6-6	TRBD2	TRBJ2-3	.
TGTGCCAGCAGCTTAGGTCGACAGTACTCTGGAAACACCATATATTTT	CASSLGRQYSGNTIYF	TRBV7-2	.	TRBJ1-3	few
TGCAGCGCTAAAACAGGGGGAGAGACCCAGTACTTC	CSAKTGGETQYF	TRBV29-1	TRBD1	TRBJ2-5	.
TGTGCCAGTAGTATGAAGGGGGATAGCAATCAGCCCCAGCATTTT	CASSMKGDSNQPQHF	TRBV19	.	TRBJ1-5	few
TGTGCCAGCAGCTTACGGGCGGGGGGGCTATACAATGAGCAGTTCTTC	CASSLRAGGLYNEQFF	TRBV7-2	TRBD2	TRBJ2-1	.
TGCGCCAGCAGCGACAGGTACAATGAGCAGTTCTTC	CASSDRYNEQFF	TRBV4-1	.	TRBJ2-1	once
TGCGCCAGCAGGTCCAGGGTAGGAGAGACCCAGTACTTC	CASRSRVGETQYF	TRBV5-1	.	TRBJ2-5	.
TGTGCCAGCAGTGTTGGGACAGGGGGCTTGAATACGCAGTATTTT	CASSVGTGGLNTQYF	TRBV6-4	TRBD1	TRBJ2-3	once
TGTGCCAGCAGCACACGGACTAGCGGGATTTACAATGAGCAGTTCTTC	CASSTRTSGIYNEQFF	TRBV14	TRBD2	TRBJ2-1	.
TGTGCCACCAGTGATTGGGTGGGCGGGGCTCAAGAGACCCAGTACTTC	CATSDWVGGAQETQYF	TRBV24-1	.	TRBJ2-5	.
TGTGCCAGCAGCCGGACTAGGATGGGTGCAGGTGAGCAGTTCTTC	CASSRTRMGAGEQFF	TRBV3-1/TRBV3-2	TRBD2	TRBJ2-1	few
TGTGCCAGCAGCTTAGTTGGGACAGACAACACTGAAGCTTTCTTT	CASSLVGTDNTEAFF	TRBV7-8	TRBD1	TRBJ1-1	.
TGTGCCAGTAGTCCCGGGACAGGGCTCTACAATGAGCAGTTCTTC	CASSPGTGLYNEQFF	TRBV19	TRBD1	TRBJ2-1	.
TGTGCCAGCAGTTACCGTATCGGGGAGCTGTTTTTT	CASSYRIGELFF	TRBV6-6	.	TRBJ2-2	.
TGTGCCAGCAGTTCCATCAGACAGGGTAATGGCTACGAGCAGTACTTC	CASSSIRQGNGYEQYF	TRBV28	TRBD1	TRBJ2-7	.
TGCAGTGCTAGTCCCCTCGGGGGGGCGGGAGAGACCCAGTACTTC	CSASPLGGAGETQYF	TRBV20-1	TRBD2	TRBJ2-5	.
TGCGCCAGCAGCTGGTCGACTAGCGGGAGCACCGGGGAGCTGTTTTTT	CASSWSTSGSTGELFF	TRBV5-1	TRBD2	TRBJ2-2	.
TGTGCCAGTCAAAGGGGGCAAGCTAACTATGGCTACACCTTC	CASQRGQANYGYTF	TRBV6-5	TRBD1	TRBJ1-2	.
TGTGCCTGGACCAAGGACAGGGGAGTGGGCACTGAAGCTTTCTTT	CAWTKDRGVGTEAFF	TRBV30	TRBD1	TRBJ1-1	.
TGCGCCAGCAGCCAAGAAAGAGTGTGGAGCAATCAGCCCCAGCATTTT	CASSQERVWSNQPQHF	TRBV4-3	.	TRBJ1-5	.
TGTGCCAGCAGCCAAGTTGTCAGGGGTAACTCACCCCTCCACTTT	CASSQVVRGNSPLHF	TRBV3-1/TRBV3-2	.	TRBJ1-6	.
TGTGCCAGCAGTGATAGGGGGCTGTGGGCTTTCTTT	CASSDRGLWAFF	TRBV6-1	TRBD1	TRBJ1-1	.
TGTGCCAGCAGCCCATGGGCTAGCGTGGGGGAGCTGTTTTTT	CASSPWASVGELFF	TRBV7-2	.	TRBJ2-2	.
TGTGCCAGCAGCTTAGCCGCATCTAGCGGGAGTTGGAATGAGCAGTTCTTC	CASSLAASSGSWNEQFF	TRBV11-2	TRBD2	TRBJ2-1	.
TGTGCCAGCAGTGAAGGACAGGAGTCTAACTATGGCTACACCTTC	CASSEGQESNYGYTF	TRBV6-1	.	TRBJ1-2	.
TGTGCCAGCAGTGACAGGGTTCAGCCCCAGCATTTT	CASSDRVQPQHF	TRBV28	TRBD1	TRBJ1-5	.